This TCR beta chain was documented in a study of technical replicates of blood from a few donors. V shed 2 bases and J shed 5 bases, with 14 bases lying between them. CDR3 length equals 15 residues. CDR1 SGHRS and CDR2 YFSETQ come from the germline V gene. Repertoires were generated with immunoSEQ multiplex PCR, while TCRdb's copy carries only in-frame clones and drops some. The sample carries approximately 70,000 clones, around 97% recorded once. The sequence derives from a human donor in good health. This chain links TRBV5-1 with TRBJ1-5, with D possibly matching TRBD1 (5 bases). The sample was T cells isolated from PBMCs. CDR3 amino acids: CASSFVAGGDQPQHF. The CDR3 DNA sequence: TGCGCCAGCAGCTTTGTTGCAGGAGGGGATCAGCCCCAGCATTTT.